This TCR beta chain was documented in a study of beta chain features in type 1 diabetes. Overall study findings and caveats: Patients and controls would share equally any PCR tilt toward shorter templates. In all four CD4+ subsets, TCRB CDR3 length was significantly, moderately reduced in type 1 diabetes. Over-representation of high TCR-expressing cells was a possible consequence of cDNA sequencing.

TCRB transcripts that were expressed got sequenced, as all of the isolated RNA had been reverse transcribed. Sequencing used immunoSEQ multiplex PCR; TCRdb keeps in-frame clones, though not all of them. The profile shows 300,000 or so clones, about 13% of them singletons. For this clone: The antigen remains unidentified.

The sequenced sample consisted of naive CD4+ T cells from blood. The sequence was collected from a young woman with type 1 diabetes.

CDR3 DNA sequence: TGTGCCAGCAGCGTCCAAGCGGGAGGGCCCCTATACAATGAGCAGTTCTTC. It encodes CASSVQAGGPLYNEQFF. The chain employs TRBV9 and TRBJ2-1, with 10 bases aligning to TRBD2. With V trimmed by 2 bases and J by 4 bases, 9 bases remained unmatched. Germline assignment: CDR1 SGDLS and CDR2 YYNGEE. This CDR3 is 17 amino acids long.